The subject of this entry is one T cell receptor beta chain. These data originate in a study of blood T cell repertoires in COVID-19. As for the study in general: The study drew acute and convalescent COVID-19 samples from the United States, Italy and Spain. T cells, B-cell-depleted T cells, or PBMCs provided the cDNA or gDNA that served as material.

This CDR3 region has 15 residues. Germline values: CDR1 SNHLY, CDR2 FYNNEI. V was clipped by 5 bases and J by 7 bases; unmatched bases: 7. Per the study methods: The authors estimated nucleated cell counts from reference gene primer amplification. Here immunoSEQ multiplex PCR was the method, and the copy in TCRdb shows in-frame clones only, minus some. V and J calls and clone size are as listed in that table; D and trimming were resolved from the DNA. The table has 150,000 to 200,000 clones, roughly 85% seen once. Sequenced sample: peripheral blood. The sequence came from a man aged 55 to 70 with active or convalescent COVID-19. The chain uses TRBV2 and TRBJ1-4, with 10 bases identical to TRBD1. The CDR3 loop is CASSLATGGGEKLFF. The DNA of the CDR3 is TGTGCCAGCAGTCTAGCGACAGGGGGCGGTGAAAAACTGTTTTTT.